The 3 T cell receptor beta chains below were found in one sample sequenced in a study of cytomegalovirus exposure and HLA in healthy donors. PCR amplification relied on 60 Vbeta primers (plus 13 Jbeta primers). Sequenced by immunoSEQ multiplex PCR; TCRdb stores in-frame clones only, minus some. The profile shows 130,000 or so clones, around two thirds of them singletons. Sequenced material: PBMCs. All receptors come from a male donor in good health and CMV-seronegative.

The chain combines TRBV9 with TRBJ2-2, with a possible D match to TRBD2 (6 bases). The CDR3 runs 15 residues. V lost 0 bases, J lost 6 bases, and 12 bases lay in between. Per germline, CDR1 SGDLS and CDR2 YYNGEE. CDR3 nucleotide sequence: TGTGCCAGCAGCGTAGTGGGGACTCTTCCCGGGGAGCTGTTTTTT. This sequence encodes CASSVVGTLPGELFF.

The chain carries TRBV4-1 and TRBJ2-3; 9 bases line up with TRBD2. Per the germline V gene, CDR1 is MGHRA and CDR2 is YSYEKL. CDR3 length equals 17 residues. Germline trimming cut 1 base from V and 6 bases from J; bases unmatched to any gene: 11. The CDR3 region is CASSQVHAGGVWDTQYF. For the CDR3, the DNA is TGCGCCAGCAGCCAAGTCCACGCGGGGGGGGTATGGGATACGCAGTATTTT.

The rearrangement links TRBV6-1 to TRBJ2-3; TRBD2 matches at 9 bases. Germline V lookup: CDR1 MNHNS, CDR2 SASEGT. The length of the CDR3 is 18 residues. After removal of 1 base from V and 2 bases from J, the junction contained 10 bases not matched to a gene. CDR3 in amino acids: CASSEDWAGGPHTDTQYF. The CDR3 nucleotides read TGTGCCAGCAGTGAAGACTGGGCGGGGGGGCCCCACACAGATACGCAGTATTTT.